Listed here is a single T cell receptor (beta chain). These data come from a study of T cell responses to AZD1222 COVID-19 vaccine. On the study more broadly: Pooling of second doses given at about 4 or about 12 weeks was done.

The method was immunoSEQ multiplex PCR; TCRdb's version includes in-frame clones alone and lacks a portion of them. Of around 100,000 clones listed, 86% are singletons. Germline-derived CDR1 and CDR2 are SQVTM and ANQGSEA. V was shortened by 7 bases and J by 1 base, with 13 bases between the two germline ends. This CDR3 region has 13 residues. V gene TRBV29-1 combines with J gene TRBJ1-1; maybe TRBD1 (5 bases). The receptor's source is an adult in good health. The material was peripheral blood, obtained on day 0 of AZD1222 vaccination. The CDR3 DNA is TGCAGCGCCGTAGCAGGGCCGAACACTGAAGCTTTCTTT. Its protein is CSAVAGPNTEAFF.